These 7 T cell receptor beta chains originate from one sample sequenced in a study of metastatic and nonmetastatic thyroid tumors. TCRdb re-analyzed the PCR reads using MiXCR. The sample has 55,000 or so clones; roughly 15% are singletons. No treatment of any kind had been given to any patient before thyroid surgery. The sample consisted of blood. Receptors originate from a female donor with papillary thyroid cancer or a benign thyroid nodule (not recorded which). Some clones in this sample may be carry-over from other donors' samples.

This clone was detected many times. The chain combines TRBV19 with TRBJ1-2, with 7 bases matching TRBD1. CDR3 length: 15 residues. J was trimmed by 6 bases and V by 0 bases; bases with no gene match: 7. Germline V gene sequence: CDR1 LNHDA, CDR2 SQIVND (reference sequence). Here the CDR3 reads CASSIDHRTGNGYTF. DNA of the CDR3: TGTGCCAGTAGTATAGATCATAGGACAGGAAATGGCTACACCTTC.

A word on this clone: Within the sample, other DNA sequences also encode this same CDR3. CDR3 nucleotide sequence: TGCAGTGCACAATACGCGGGTACAGAGCAGTACTTC. Translating gives CSAQYAGTEQYF. The chain is built from TRBV20-1 and TRBJ2-7, with D possibly TRBD2 on 5 matching bases. Germline V gives CDR1 DFQATT, CDR2 SNEGSKA (reference sequence). The CDR3 totals 12 residues. The ends were cut back, 6 bases at V and 7 bases at J, with 16 bases in the middle.

This clone was counted ten times or more. The chain joins TRBV12-3 or TRBV12-4 to TRBJ2-1; the match to TRBD2 covers 16 bases. The CDR3 contains 15 residues. The junction had 5 bases not matched to a gene; V was cut back by 6 bases and J by 9 bases. The CDR3 bases are TGTGCCAGCAGCTGGGGACTAGCGGGAGGGGCTGAGCAGTTCTTC. Its translation is CASSWGLAGGAEQFF.

This clone was found many times. The chain links TRBV12-3 or TRBV12-4 to TRBJ2-5; TRBD2 matches 13 bases. This CDR3 region has 15 residues. Trimming took 5 bases from V and 9 from J; bases not matched to a gene: 9. The DNA for the CDR3 is TGTGCCAGCAGTATACTCGGGACTAGCGGGATGCCCCAGTACTTC. As protein: CASSILGTSGMPQYF.

This clone was detected many times. V and J are TRBV15 and TRBJ1-4; TRBD1 might be the D (6 bases). Trimming pared 1 base from V and 6 bases from J, leaving 12 bases between. Germline V gene lookup returns CDR1 LNHNV and CDR2 YYDKDF (reference sequence). The CDR3 is made up of 15 amino acids. Here the CDR3 reads CATSRVYRDDEKLFF. The CDR3 region has the DNA TGTGCCACCAGCAGAGTATACAGGGATGATGAAAAACTGTTTTTT.

The sample holds many counts of this clone. The gene calls are TRBV15 and TRBJ1-5; TRBD1 aligns across 9 bases. The J segment lost 6 bases and the V segment lost 5 bases, leaving 8 bases of the junction unmatched. This CDR3 has 15 amino acids. In germline, CDR1 is LNHNV, CDR2 YYDKDF (reference sequence). CDR3 sequence (DNA): TGTGCCACCAGCGGACAGACAGGGGGTAGTCAGCCCCAGCATTTT. It is translated as CATSGQTGGSQPQHF.

The table lists this clone with many counts. The J gene is TRBJ2-5, the V gene TRBV7-2, with unresolved D. V lost 2 bases and J 2 bases, leaving 6 bases between the germline ends. In germline, CDR1 is SGHTA, CDR2 FQGNSA. CDR3 length: 13 residues. This chain's CDR3 is CASSLTIQETQYF. CDR3 DNA: TGTGCCAGCAGCTTAACTATTCAAGAGACCCAGTACTTC.